The T cell receptor beta chain described here comes from a study of cytomegalovirus exposure and HLA in healthy donors. At the level of the study: There were 65 million to 85 million unique TCRs (from HLA-typed donors) in an early data release.

Use of 60 Vbeta and 13 Jbeta primers characterized the PCR. Measured with immunoSEQ multiplex PCR; TCRdb has only the in-frame clones, and not every one. The sample has about 160,000 clones, roughly 80% seen once. The sample taken for sequencing was PBMCs. The receptor comes from a man aged 40-55 years in good health and CMV-seronegative.

CDR3 loop: CASSQKDNYEQYF. In DNA, the CDR3 is TGCGCCAGCAGCCAAAAGGACAACTACGAGCAGTACTTC. The chain is built from TRBV4-1 and TRBJ2-7, with D maybe TRBD1 (5 bases). V dropped 2 bases and J dropped 3 bases, with 8 bases sitting between them. The length of the CDR3 is 13 residues. Germline V lookup: CDR1 MGHRA, CDR2 YSYEKL.